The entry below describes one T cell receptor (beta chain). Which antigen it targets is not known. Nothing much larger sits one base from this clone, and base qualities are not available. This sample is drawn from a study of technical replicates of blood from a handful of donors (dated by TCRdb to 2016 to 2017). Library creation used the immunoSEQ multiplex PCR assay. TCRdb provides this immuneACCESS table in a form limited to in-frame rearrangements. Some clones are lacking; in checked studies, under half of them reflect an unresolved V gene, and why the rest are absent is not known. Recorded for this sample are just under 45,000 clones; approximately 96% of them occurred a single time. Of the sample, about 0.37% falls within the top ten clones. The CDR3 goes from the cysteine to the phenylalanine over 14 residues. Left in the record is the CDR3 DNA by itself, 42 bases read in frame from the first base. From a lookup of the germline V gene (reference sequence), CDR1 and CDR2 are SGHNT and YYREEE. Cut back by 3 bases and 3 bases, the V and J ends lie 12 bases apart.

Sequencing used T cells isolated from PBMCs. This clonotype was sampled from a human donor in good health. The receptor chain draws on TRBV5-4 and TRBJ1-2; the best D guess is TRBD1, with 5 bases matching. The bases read TGTGCCAGCAGCTCAGTTGACAGAGACTATGGCTACACCTTC. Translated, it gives CASSSVDRDYGYTF.